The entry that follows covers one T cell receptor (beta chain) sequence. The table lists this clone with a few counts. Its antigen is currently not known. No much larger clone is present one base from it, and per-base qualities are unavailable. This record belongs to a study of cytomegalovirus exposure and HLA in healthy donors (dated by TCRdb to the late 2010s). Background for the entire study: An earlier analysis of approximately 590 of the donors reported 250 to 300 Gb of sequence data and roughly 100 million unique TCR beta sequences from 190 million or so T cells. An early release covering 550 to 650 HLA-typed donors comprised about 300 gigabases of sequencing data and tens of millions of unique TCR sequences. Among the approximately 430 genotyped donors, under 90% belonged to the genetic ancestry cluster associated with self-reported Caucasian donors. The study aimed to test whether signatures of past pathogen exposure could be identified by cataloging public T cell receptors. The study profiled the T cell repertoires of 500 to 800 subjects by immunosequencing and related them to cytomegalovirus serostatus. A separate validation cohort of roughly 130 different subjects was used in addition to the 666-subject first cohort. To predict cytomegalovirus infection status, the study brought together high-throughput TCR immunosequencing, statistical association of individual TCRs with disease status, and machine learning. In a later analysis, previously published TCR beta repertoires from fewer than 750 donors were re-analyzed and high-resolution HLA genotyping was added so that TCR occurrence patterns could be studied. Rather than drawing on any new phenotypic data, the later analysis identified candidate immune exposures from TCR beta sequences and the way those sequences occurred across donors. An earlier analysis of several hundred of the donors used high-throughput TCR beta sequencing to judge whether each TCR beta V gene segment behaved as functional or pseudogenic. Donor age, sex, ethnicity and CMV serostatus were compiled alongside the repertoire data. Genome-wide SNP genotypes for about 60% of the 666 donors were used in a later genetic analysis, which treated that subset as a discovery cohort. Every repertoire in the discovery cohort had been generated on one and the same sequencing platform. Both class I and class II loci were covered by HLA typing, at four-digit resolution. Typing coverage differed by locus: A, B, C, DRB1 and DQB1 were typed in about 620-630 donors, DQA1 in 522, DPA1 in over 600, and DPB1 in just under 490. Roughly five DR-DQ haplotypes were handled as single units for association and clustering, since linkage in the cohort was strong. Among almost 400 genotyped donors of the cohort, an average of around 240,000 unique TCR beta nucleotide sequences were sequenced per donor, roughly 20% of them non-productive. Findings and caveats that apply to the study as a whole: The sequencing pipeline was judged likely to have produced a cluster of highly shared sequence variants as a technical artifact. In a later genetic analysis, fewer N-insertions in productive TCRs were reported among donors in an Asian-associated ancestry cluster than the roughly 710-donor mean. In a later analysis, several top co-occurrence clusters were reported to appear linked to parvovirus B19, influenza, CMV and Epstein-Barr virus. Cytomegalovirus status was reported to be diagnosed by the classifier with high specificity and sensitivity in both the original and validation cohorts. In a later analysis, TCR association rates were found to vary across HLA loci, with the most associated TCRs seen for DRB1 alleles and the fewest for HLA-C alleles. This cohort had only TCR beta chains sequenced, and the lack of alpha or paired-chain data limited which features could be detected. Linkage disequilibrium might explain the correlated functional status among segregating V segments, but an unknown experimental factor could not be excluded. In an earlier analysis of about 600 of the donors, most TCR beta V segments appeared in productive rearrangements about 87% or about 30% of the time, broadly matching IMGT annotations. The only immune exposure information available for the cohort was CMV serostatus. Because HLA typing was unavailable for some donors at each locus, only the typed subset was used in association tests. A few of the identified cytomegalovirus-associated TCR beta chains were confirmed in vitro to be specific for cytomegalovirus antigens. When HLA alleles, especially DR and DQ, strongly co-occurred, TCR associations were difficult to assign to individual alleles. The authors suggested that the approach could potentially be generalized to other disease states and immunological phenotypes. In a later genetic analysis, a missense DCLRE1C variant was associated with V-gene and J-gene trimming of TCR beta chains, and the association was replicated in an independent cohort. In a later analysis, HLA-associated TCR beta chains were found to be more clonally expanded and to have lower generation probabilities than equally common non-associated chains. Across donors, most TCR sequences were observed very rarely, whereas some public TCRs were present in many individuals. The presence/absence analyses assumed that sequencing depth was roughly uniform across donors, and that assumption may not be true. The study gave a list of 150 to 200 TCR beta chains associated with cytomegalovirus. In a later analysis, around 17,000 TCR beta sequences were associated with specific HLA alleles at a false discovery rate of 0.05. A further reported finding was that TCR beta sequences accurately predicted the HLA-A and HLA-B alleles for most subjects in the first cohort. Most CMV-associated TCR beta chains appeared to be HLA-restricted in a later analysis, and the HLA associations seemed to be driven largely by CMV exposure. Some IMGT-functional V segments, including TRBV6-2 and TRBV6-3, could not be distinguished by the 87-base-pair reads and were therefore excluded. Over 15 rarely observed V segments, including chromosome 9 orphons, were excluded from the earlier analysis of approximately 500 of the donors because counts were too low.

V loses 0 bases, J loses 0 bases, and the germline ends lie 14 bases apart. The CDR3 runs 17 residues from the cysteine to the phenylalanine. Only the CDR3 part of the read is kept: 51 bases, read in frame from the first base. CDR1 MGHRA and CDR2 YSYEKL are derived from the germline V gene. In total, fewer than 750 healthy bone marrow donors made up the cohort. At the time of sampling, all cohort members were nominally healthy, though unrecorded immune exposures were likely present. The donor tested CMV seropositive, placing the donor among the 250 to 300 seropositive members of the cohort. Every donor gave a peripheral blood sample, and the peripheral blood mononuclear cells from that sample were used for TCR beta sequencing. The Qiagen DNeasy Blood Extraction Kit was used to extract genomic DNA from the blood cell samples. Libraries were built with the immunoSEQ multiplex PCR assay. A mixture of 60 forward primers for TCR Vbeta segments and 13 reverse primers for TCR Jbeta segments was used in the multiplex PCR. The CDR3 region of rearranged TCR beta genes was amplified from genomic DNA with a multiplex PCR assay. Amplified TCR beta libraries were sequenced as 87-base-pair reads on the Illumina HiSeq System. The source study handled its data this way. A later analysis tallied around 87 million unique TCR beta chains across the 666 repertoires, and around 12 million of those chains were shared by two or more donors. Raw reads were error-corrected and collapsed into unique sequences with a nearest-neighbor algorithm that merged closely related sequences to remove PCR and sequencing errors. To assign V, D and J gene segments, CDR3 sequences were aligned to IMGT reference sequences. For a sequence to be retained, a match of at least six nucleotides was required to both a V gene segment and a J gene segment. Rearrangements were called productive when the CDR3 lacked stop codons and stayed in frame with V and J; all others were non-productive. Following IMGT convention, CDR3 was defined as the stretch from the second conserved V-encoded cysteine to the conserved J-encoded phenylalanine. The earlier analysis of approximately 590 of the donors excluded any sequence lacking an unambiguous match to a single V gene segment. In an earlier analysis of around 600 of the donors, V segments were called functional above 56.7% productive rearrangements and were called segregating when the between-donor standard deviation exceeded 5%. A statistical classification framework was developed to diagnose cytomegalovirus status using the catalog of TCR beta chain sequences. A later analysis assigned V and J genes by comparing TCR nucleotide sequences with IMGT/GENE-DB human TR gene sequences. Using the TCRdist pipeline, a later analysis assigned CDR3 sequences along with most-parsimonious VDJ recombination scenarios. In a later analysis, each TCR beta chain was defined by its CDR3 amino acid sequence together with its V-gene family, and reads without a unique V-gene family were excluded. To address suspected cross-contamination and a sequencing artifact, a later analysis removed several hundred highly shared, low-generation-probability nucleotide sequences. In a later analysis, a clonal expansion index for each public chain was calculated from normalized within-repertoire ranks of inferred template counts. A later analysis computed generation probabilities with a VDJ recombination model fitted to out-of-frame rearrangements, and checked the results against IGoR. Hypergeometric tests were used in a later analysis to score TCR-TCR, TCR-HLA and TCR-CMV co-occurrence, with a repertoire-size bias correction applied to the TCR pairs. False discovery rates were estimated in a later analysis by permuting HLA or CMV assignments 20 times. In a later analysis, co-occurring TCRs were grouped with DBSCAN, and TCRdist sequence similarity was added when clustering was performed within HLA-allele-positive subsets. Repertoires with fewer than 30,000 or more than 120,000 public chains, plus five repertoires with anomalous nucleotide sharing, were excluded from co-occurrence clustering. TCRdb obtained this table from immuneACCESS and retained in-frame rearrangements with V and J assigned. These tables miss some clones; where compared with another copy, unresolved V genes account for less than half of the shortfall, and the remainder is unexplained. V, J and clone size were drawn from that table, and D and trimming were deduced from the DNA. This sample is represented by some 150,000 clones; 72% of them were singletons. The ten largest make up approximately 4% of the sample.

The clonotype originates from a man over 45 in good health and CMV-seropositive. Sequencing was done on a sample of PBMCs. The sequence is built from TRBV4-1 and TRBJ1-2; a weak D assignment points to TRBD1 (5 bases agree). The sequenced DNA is TGCGCCAGCAGCCAAGATCCAGGGTTAACCTCTAACTATGGCTACACCTTC. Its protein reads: CASSQDPGLTSNYGYTF.